Listed below are T cell receptor beta chains from one sample, sequenced in a study of cytomegalovirus exposure and HLA in healthy donors. TCRdb's copy holds only in-frame clones and misses some; the assay was immunoSEQ multiplex PCR. In the table there are 150,000 to 200,000 clones, 82% of which are singletons. Sequenced: PBMCs. The receptors originated from a male donor in good health and CMV-seronegative. Both conserved end residues are part of each CDR3. D genes are given only for firm matches. Not every row has a clone size; where given, it reads once, few, many or a size class.

-	-	TRBV25-1	TRBJ2-3	TGTGCCAGCAGTGGGCAGGGGATTCTCCTAGATACGCAGTATTTT	CASSGQGILLDTQYF
TRBD1	-	TRBV20-1	TRBJ1-2	TGCAGTGCTACGACAGGGAATGGCTACACCTTC	CSATTGNGYTF
-	-	TRBV6-5	TRBJ2-2	TGTGCCAGCAGTCCCCCGTTGCAGGGTGCCGGGGAGCTGTTTTTT	CASSPPLQGAGELFF
TRBD1	-	TRBV5-1	TRBJ2-1	TGCGCCAGCAGACACCAGACAGGGTACAATGAGCAGTTCTTC	CASRHQTGYNEQFF
TRBD2	-	TRBV11-2	TRBJ2-3	TGTGCCAGCAGCTTAGAGTGGAGCGGGGGGACAGATACGCAGTATTTT	CASSLEWSGGTDTQYF
-	-	TRBV4-1	TRBJ2-1	TGCGCCAGCAGCCAAGATGCTGGGGCGGCCATGATCTACAATGAGCAGTTCTTC	CASSQDAGAAMIYNEQFF
TRBD2	-	TRBV7-2	TRBJ2-5	TGTGCCAGCAGCTTACTAATAGCGGGAGGAGTAGAGACCCAGTACTTC	CASSLLIAGGVETQYF
TRBD2	-	TRBV11-2	TRBJ2-5	TGTGCCAGCAGCACCCGACTAGCGGCCACCGGGGAGACCCAGTACTTC	CASSTRLAATGETQYF
-	-	TRBV19	TRBJ1-6	TGTGCCAGTAGTAGGGGACCGGGGGACGGGTCACCCCTCCACTTT	CASSRGPGDGSPLHF
-	-	TRBV11-2	TRBJ2-5	TGTGCCAGCAGCTTATTAGTTCGTTTTGTTGAGACCCAGTACTTC	CASSLLVRFVETQYF
-	-	TRBV28	TRBJ2-7	TGTGCCAGCAGTCCAAACTCGGGACTCAACTACGAGCAGTACTTC	CASSPNSGLNYEQYF
-	-	TRBV5-4	TRBJ1-1	TGTGCCAGCAGCTGGGAGACAGGCTCACGCACTGAAGCTTTCTTT	CASSWETGSRTEAFF
-	-	TRBV15	TRBJ2-1	TGTGCCACCAGCAGAGATCCTCTCTCCGGCGGGTACAATGAGCAGTTCTTC	CATSRDPLSGGYNEQFF
-	-	TRBV4-3	TRBJ1-3	TGCGCCAGCAGCTACTCGGAGGCTGGAAACACCATATATTTT	CASSYSEAGNTIYF
TRBD1	-	TRBV18	TRBJ1-1	TGTGCCAGCTCACCGGTGGGACAGGGAAATACTGAAGCTTTCTTT	CASSPVGQGNTEAFF
TRBD1	-	TRBV4-1	TRBJ2-7	TGCGCCAGCAGCCAGCCGGACAGGGCTATCTACGAGCAGTACTTC	CASSQPDRAIYEQYF
TRBD2	few	TRBV19	TRBJ2-7	TGTGCCACCGGGGAGCGGGGGCGCCTTTACGAGCAGTACTTC	CATGERGRLYEQYF
-	-	TRBV30	TRBJ2-7	TGTGCCTGGATTGGCAGGGGTTACGAGCAGTACTTC	CAWIGRGYEQYF
TRBD2	-	TRBV5-5	TRBJ2-1	TGTGCCAGCAGCCCACACTTGCGGGAGTTCTTCAATGAGCAGTTCTTC	CASSPHLREFFNEQFF
-	-	TRBV4-3	TRBJ1-2	TGCGCCAGCAGCCAAGTCGCGGGGGGCTACACCTTC	CASSQVAGGYTF
-	-	TRBV27	TRBJ2-3	TGTGCCAGCAGTTCCACCCCACTCCTCTTTGGCACAGATACGCAGTATTTT	CASSSTPLLFGTDTQYF
TRBD1	-	TRBV11-2	TRBJ2-7	TGTGCCAGCAGCCCCCCGGGCCAGGGGGCGCGTAGCGAGCAGTACTTC	CASSPPGQGARSEQYF
-	-	TRBV7-6	TRBJ2-7	TGTGCCAGCAGCTCTACAGGTGTCCCGCAGTACTTC	CASSSTGVPQYF
TRBD2	-	TRBV5-1	TRBJ2-3	TGCGCCAGCAGCCCGGGACTAGCGGGGGGTGGGGCAGATACGCAGTATTTT	CASSPGLAGGGADTQYF
-	few	TRBV4-1	TRBJ1-1	TGCGCCAGCAGCCACGGGAACACTGAAGCTTTCTTT	CASSHGNTEAFF
-	-	TRBV7-8	TRBJ1-3	TGTGCCAGCAGCCCCGGTCACAGGCCGGAAAACACCATATATTTT	CASSPGHRPENTIYF
TRBD1	once	TRBV11-2	TRBJ2-4	TGTGCCAGCAGCTTTGATGGGACAGGGGTGGATCAGTACTTC	CASSFDGTGVDQYF
-	-	TRBV19	TRBJ2-2	TGTGCCAGTAAGAAGGGGGGGGAGCTGTTTTTT	CASKKGGELFF
TRBD2	-	TRBV19	TRBJ2-1	TGTGCCAGTAGTATTGCGGGAGCGGGAATTGAGCAGTTCTTC	CASSIAGAGIEQFF
-	few	TRBV4-3	TRBJ1-5	TGCGCCAGCAGCCAAGATAGGGGTCAGCCCCAGCATTTT	CASSQDRGQPQHF
-	few	TRBV7-9	TRBJ1-1	TGTGCCAGCAGCTTAGGCAGGGAGGGTGAAGCTTTCTTT	CASSLGREGEAFF
-	-	TRBV28	TRBJ2-7	TGTGCCAGCAGTTTATTAACGGGCCAGGGGTACTTC	CASSLLTGQGYF
-	few	TRBV7-3	TRBJ2-2	TGTGCCAGCAGCTTTGTAGGAGGGCCGAACACCGGGGAGCTGTTTTTT	CASSFVGGPNTGELFF
TRBD2	-	TRBV7-3	TRBJ2-3	TGTGCCAGCAGCCGCGAGGGGACTAGTAAGGCAGATACGCAGTATTTT	CASSREGTSKADTQYF
TRBD2	-	TRBV18	TRBJ2-1	TGTGCCAGCTCACCACCGTTCGGAGCGGGGGGGCTTTCCTACAATGAGCAGTTCTTC	CASSPPFGAGGLSYNEQFF
-	-	TRBV18	TRBJ2-5	TGTGCCAGCTCACCGCGGCAGCAAGAGACCCAGTACTTC	CASSPRQQETQYF
-	-	TRBV1	TRBJ2-7	TGCACCAGACTAGCGGGAGGGCCAGGAGGCACCTACGAGCAGTACTTC	CTRLAGGPGGTYEQYF
TRBD1	-	TRBV28	TRBJ2-7	TGTGCCAGCAGTTCACCGACGGGACAGGGGAACTACGAGCAGTACTTC	CASSSPTGQGNYEQYF
TRBD1	-	TRBV6-1	TRBJ1-6	TGTGCCAGCAGCGAAGGGACAGGGAAGAGTTCACCCCTCCACTTT	CASSEGTGKSSPLHF
TRBD2	few	TRBV5-1	TRBJ2-3	TGCGCCAGCAGCTCGGGGGGAGTCACAGATACGCAGTATTTT	CASSSGGVTDTQYF
TRBD1	-	TRBV19	TRBJ1-1	TGTGCCAGTAGTCGTGTATCCGGACAGGGAGAAGCTTTCTTT	CASSRVSGQGEAFF
-	-	TRBV15	TRBJ2-7	TGTGCCACCAGCAGGGACTTCTACTACGAGCAGTACTTC	CATSRDFYYEQYF
TRBD1	-	TRBV6-6	TRBJ2-1	TGTGCCAGCAGCTCAGGACAGGGCGGCTACAATGAGCAGTTCTTC	CASSSGQGGYNEQFF
TRBD2	few	TRBV11-2	TRBJ2-7	TGTGCCAGCAGCTTAGATAGAGCTAGCGGGAGGTCGTACGAGCAGTACTTC	CASSLDRASGRSYEQYF
-	-	TRBV6-1	TRBJ1-5	TGTGCCAGCATTACCGGGAGAGATCAGCCCCAGCATTTT	CASITGRDQPQHF
-	-	TRBV6-1	TRBJ1-5	TGTGCCAGCAGTGTCGGAGGGGCTAGATTCGATCAGCCCCAGCATTTT	CASSVGGARFDQPQHF
-	-	TRBV5-6	TRBJ2-2	TGTGCCAGCAGCTTCGACATCACGAACACCGGGGAGCTGTTTTTT	CASSFDITNTGELFF
TRBD2	-	TRBV18	TRBJ2-2	TGTGCCAGCTCACCCCGCCCACTAGCGGGAGAAGGCACCGGGGAGCTGTTTTTT	CASSPRPLAGEGTGELFF
-	-	TRBV4-3	TRBJ2-1	TGCGCCAGCAGCCAAGGTGGGGCTACCTACAATGAGCAGTTCTTC	CASSQGGATYNEQFF
TRBD1	few	TRBV7-2	TRBJ1-1	TGTGCCAACAAGGACAGGGGAGGCACTGAAGCTTTCTTT	CANKDRGGTEAFF
-	-	TRBV19	TRBJ2-5	TGTGCCAGTAGTATGGTTGGGCAGGGGAAAGAGACCCAGTACTTC	CASSMVGQGKETQYF
TRBD2	many	TRBV6-1	TRBJ2-7	TGTGCCAGCATTGTGGGACTAGCGGGTTCCTACGAGCAGTACTTC	CASIVGLAGSYEQYF
-	-	TRBV11-2	TRBJ1-1	TGTGCCAGCAGCTCGTCGGTGAACACTGAAGCTTTCTTT	CASSSSVNTEAFF